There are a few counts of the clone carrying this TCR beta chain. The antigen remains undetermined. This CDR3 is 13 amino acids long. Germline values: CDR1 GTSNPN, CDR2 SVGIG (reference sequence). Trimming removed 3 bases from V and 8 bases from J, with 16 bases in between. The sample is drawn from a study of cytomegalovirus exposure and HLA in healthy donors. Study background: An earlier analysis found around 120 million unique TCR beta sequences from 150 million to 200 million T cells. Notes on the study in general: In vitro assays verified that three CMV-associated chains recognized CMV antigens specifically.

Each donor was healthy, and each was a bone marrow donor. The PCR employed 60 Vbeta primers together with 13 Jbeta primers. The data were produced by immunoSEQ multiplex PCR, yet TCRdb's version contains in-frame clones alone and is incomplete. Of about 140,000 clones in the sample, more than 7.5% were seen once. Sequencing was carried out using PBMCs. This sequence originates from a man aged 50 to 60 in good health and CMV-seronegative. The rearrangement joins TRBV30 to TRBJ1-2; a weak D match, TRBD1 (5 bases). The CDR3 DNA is TGTGCCTGGAGGACTAGGGGAATTGAGGGCTACACCTTC. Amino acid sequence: CAWRTRGIEGYTF.